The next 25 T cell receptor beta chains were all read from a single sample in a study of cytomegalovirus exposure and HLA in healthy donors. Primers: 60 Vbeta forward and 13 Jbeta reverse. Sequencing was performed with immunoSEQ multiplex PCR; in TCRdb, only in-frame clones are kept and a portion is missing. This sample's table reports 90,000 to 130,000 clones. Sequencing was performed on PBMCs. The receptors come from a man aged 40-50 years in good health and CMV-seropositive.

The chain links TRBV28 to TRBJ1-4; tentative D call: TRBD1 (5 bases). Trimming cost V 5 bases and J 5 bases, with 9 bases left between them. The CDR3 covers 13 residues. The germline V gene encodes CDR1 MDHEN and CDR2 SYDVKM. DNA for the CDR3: TGTGCCAGCAGTGGGGGAGGGAATGAAAAACTGTTTTTT. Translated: CASSGGGNEKLFF.

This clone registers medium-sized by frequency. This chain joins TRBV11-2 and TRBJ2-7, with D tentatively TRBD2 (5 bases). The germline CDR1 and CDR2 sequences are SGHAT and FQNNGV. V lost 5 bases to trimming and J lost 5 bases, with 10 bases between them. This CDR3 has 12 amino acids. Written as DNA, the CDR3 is TGTGCCAGCAGCCGGAGGTGGGACGAGCAGTACTTC. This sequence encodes CASSRRWDEQYF.

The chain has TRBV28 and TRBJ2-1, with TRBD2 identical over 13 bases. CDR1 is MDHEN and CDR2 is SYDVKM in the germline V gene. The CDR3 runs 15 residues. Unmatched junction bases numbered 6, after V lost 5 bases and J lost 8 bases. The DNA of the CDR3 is TGTGCCAGCAGTCCCCTCGGACTAGCGGGAGATGAGCAGTTCTTC. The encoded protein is CASSPLGLAGDEQFF.

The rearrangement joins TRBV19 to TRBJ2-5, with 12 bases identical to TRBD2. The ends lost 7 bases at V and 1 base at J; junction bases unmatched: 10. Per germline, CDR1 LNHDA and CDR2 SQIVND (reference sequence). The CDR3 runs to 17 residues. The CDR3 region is CASTRTSGAVPQETQYF. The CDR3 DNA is TGTGCCAGTACCCGGACTAGCGGGGCCGTTCCCCAAGAGACCCAGTACTTC.

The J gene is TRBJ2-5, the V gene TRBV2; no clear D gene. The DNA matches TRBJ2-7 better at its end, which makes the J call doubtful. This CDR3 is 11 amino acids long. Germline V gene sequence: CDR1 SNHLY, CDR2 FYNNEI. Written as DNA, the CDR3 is TGTGCCAGCAGTGGGGCATCCGAGCAGTACTTC. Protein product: CASSGASEQYF.

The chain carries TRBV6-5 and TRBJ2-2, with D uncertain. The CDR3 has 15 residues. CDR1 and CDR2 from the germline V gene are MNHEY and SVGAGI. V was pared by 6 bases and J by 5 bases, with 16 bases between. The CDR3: CASRLSRYLTGELFF. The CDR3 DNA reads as TGTGCCAGCAGACTTAGCCGATACTTGACCGGGGAGCTGTTTTTT.

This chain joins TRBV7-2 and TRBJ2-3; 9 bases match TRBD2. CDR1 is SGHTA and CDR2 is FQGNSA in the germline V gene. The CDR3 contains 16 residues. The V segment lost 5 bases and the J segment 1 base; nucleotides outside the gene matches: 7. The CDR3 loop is CASSVGLAGGTDTQYF. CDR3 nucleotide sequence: TGTGCCAGCAGCGTAGGATTAGCGGGGGGCACAGATACGCAGTATTTT.

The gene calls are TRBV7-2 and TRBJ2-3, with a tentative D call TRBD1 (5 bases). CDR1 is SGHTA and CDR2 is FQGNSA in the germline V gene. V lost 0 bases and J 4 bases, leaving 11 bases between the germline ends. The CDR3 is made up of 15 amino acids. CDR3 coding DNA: TGTGCCAGCAGCTTAGCATTTTTCAGGGCAGATACGCAGTATTTT. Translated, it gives CASSLAFFRADTQYF.

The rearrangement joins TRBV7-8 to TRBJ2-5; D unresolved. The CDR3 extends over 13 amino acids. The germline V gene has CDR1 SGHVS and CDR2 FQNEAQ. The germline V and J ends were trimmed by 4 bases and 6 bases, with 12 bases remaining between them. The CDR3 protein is CASSSTDPKTQYF. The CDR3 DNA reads TGTGCCAGCAGCTCAACAGACCCAAAGACCCAGTACTTC.

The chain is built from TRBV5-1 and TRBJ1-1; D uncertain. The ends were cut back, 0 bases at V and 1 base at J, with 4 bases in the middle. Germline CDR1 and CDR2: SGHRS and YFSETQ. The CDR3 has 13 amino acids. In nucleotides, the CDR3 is TGCGCCAGCAGCTTGGGGCCGAACACTGAAGCTTTCTTT. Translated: CASSLGPNTEAFF.

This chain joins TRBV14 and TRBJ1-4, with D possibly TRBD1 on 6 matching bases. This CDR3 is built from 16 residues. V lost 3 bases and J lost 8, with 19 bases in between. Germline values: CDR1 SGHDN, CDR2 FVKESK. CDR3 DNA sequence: TGTGCCAGCAGCCATTCTACAGGGAGTGCTGGCGAAAAACTGTTTTTT. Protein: CASSHSTGSAGEKLFF.

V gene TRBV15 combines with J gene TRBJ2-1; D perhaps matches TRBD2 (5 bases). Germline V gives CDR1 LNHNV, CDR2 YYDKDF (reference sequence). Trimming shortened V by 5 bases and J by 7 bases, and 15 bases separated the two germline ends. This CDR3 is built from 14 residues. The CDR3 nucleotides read TGTGCCACCAGCCCTGGGAGCCCAAGGAATGAGCAGTTCTTC. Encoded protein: CATSPGSPRNEQFF. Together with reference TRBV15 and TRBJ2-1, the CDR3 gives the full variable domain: DAMVIQNPRYQVTQFGKPVTLSCSQTLNHNVMYWYQQKSSQAPKLLFHYYDKDFNNEADTPDNFQSRRPNTSFCFLDIRSPGLGDTAMYLCATSPGSPRNEQFFGPGTRLTVL.

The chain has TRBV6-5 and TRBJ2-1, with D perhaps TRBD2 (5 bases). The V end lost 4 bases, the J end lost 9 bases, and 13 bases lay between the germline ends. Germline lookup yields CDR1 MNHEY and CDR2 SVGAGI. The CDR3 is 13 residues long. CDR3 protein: CASSSVRAAEQFF. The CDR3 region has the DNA TGTGCCAGCAGTTCGGTGAGGGCCGCTGAGCAGTTCTTC.

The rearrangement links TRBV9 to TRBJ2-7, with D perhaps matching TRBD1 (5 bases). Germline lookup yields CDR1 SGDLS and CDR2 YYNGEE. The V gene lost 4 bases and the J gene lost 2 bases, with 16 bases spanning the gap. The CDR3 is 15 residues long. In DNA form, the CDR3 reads TGTGCCAGCAGCCCTCAGGGCTTCTCACCCTACGAGCAGTACTTC. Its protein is CASSPQGFSPYEQYF.

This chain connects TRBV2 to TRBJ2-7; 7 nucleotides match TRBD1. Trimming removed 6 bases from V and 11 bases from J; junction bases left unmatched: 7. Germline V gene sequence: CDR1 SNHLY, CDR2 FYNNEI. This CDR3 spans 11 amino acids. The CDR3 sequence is CASRVRQGKYF. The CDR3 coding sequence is TGTGCCAGCAGAGTACGACAGGGAAAGTACTTC. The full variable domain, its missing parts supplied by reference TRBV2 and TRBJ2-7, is EPEVTQTPSHQVTQMGQEVILRCVPISNHLYFYWYRQILGQKVEFLVSFYNNEISEKSEIFDDQFSVERPDGSNFTLKIRSTKLEDSAMYFCASRVRQGKYFGPGTRLTVT.

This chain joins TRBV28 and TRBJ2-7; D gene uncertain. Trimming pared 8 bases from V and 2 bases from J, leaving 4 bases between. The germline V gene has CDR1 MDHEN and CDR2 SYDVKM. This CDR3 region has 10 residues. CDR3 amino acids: CASGAYEQYF. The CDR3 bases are TGTGCCAGCGGAGCCTACGAGCAGTACTTC.

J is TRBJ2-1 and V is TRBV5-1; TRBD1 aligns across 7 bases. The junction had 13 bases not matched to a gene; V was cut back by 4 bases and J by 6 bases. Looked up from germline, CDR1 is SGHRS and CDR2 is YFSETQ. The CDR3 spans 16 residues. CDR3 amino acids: CASSQLGTVAGNEQFF. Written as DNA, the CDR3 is TGCGCCAGCAGCCAACTCGGGACAGTCGCCGGCAATGAGCAGTTCTTC.

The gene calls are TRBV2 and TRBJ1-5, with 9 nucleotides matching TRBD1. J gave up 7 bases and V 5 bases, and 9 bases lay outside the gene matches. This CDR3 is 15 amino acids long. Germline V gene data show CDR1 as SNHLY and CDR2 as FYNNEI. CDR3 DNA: TGTGCCAGCAGTCCCGGACAGGGGAATAGGCAGCCCCAGCATTTT. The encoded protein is CASSPGQGNRQPQHF.

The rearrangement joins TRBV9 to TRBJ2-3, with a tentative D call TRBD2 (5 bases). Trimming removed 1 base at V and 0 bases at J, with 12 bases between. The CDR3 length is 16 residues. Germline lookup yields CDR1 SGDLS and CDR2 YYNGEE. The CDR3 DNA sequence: TGTGCCAGCAGCGTATCAGCGGTTACTAGCACAGATACGCAGTATTTT. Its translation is CASSVSAVTSTDTQYF.

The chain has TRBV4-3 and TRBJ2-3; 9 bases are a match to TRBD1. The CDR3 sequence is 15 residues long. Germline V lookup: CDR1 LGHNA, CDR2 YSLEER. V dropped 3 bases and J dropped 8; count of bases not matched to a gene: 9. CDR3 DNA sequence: TGCGCCAGCAGCCAGGGGGGACAGGGTATTAGTACGCAGTATTTT. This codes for CASSQGGQGISTQYF.

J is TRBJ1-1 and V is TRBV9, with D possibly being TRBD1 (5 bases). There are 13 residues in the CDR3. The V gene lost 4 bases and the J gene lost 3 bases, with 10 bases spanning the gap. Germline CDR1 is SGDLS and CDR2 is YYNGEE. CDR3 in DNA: TGTGCCAGCAGCTCGGGACTGTACACTGAAGCTTTCTTT. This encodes CASSSGLYTEAFF.

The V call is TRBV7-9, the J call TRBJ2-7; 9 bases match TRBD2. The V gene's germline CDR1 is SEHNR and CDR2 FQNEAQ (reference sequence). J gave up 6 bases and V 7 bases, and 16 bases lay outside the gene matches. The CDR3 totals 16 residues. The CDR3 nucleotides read TGTGCCAGCACATCATATGACGCGGGAGGGCCCCCCGAGCAGTACTTC. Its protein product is CASTSYDAGGPPEQYF.

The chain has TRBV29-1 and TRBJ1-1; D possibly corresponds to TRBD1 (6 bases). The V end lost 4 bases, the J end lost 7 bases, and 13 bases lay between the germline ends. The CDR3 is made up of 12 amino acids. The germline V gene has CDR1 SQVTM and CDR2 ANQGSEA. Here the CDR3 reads CSVAVGTYEAFF. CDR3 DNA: TGCAGCGTTGCGGTTGGGACATATGAAGCTTTCTTT.

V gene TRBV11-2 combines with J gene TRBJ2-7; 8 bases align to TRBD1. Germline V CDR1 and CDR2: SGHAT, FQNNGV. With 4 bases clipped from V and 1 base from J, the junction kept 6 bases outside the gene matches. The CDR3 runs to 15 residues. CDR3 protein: CASSYWQGASYEQYF. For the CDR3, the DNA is TGTGCCAGCAGCTACTGGCAGGGGGCATCCTACGAGCAGTACTTC. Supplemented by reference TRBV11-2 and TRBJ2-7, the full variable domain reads EAGVAQSPRYKIIEKRQSVAFWCNPISGHATLYWYQQILGQGPKLLIQFQNNGVVDDSQLPKDRFSAERLKGVDSTLKIQPAKLEDSAVYLCASSYWQGASYEQYFGPGTRLTVT.

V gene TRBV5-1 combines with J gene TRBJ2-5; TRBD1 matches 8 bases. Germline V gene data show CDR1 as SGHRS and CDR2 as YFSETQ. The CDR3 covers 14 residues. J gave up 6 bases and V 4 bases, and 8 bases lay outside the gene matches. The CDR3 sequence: CASSPRTGQKTQYF. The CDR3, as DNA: TGCGCCAGCAGCCCGAGGACAGGGCAGAAGACCCAGTACTTC.